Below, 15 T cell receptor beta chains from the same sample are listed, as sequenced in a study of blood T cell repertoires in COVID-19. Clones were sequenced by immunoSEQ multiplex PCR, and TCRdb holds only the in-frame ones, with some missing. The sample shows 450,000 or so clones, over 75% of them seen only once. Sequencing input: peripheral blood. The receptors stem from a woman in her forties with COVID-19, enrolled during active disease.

CDR3 region: CASSLLSGFGKNIQYF. The DNA for the CDR3 is TGTGCCAGCAGTTTACTTAGCGGGTTTGGCAAAAACATTCAGTACTTC. The V call is TRBV27, the J call TRBJ2-4; TRBD2 agrees at 7 bases. The CDR3 sequence is 16 residues long. CDR1 is MNHEY, CDR2 SMNVEV, per germline (reference sequence). Trimming at V came to 2 bases and at J to 3 bases, leaving 7 bases not matched to a gene.

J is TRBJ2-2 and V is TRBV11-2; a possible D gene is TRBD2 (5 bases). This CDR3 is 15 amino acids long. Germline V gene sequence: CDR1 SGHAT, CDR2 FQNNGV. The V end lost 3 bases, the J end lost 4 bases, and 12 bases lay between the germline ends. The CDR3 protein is CASSLFLAGTGELFF. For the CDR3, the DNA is TGTGCCAGCAGCTTGTTTCTAGCTGGCACCGGGGAGCTGTTTTTT.

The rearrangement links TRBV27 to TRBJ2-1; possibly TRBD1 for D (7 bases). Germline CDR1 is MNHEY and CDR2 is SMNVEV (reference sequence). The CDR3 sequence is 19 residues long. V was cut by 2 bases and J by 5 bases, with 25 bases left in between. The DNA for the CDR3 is TGTGCCAGCAGTTTAAGAGGGGGCTGGAGGGTCGGGGCCGACAATGAGCAGTTCTTC. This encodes CASSLRGGWRVGADNEQFF.

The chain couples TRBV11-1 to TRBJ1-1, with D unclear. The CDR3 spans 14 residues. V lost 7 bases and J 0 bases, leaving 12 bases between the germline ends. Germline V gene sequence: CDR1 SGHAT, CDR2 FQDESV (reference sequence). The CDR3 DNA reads TGTGCCAGCACTCCCCCGGGAGTGAACACTGAAGCTTTCTTT. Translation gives CASTPPGVNTEAFF.

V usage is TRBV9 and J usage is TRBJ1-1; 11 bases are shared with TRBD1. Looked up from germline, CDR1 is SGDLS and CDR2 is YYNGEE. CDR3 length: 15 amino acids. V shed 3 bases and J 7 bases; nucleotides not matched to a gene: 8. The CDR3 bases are TGTGCCAGCAGCGGGACAGGGGGCGAAGTAGGTGAAGCTTTCTTT. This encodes CASSGTGGEVGEAFF.

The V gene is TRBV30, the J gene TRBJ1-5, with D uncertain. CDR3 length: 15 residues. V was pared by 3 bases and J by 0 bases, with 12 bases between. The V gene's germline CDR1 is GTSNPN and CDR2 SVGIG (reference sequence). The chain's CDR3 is CAWSLGRYSNQPQHF. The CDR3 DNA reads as TGTGCCTGGAGCCTGGGGAGATATAGCAATCAGCCCCAGCATTTT.

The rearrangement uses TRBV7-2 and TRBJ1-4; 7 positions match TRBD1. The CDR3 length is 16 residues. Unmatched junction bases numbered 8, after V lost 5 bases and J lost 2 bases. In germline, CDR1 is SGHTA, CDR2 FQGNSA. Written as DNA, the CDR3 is TGTGCCAGCAGCCGGGACAGCCCGGGGACTAATGAAAAACTGTTTTTT. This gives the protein CASSRDSPGTNEKLFF.

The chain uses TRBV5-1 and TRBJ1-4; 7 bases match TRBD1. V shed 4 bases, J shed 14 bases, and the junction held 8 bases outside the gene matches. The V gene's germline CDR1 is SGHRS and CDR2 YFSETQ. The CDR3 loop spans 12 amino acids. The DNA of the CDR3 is TGCGCCAGCAGCGCAAATGACAGGGTTCTGTTTTTT. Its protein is CASSANDRVLFF.

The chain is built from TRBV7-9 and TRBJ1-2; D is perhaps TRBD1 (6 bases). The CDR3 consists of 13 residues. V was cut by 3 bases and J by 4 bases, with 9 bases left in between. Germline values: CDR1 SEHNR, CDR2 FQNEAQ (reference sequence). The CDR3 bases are TGTGCCAGCAGCTTCAGGGGTGGCTATGGCTACACCTTC. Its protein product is CASSFRGGYGYTF.

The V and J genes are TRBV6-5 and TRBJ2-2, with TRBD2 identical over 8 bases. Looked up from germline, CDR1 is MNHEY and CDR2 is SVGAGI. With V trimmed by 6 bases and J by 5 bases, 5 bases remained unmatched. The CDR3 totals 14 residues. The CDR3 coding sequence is TGTGCCAGCAGCAGGCCGGGGGGGACCGGGGAGCTGTTTTTT. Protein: CASSRPGGTGELFF.

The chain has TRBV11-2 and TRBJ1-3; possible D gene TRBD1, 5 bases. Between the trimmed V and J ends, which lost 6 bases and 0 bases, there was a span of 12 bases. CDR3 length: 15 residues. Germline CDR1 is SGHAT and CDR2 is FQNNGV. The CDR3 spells CASSPGGNSGNTIYF. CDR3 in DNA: TGTGCCAGCAGTCCGGGGGGGAACTCTGGAAACACCATATATTTT.

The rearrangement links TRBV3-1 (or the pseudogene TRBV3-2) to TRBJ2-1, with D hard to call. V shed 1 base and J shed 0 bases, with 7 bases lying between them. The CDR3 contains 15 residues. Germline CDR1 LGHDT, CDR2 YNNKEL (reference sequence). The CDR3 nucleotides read TGTGCCAGCAGCCAAGTGGCAGTCTCCTACAATGAGCAGTTCTTC. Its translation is CASSQVAVSYNEQFF.

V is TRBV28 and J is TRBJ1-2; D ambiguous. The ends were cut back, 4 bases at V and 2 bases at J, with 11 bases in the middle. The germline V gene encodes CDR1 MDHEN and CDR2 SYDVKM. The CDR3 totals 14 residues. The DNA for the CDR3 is TGTGCCAGCAGTTCCCCCGTGAGGAACTATGGCTACACCTTC. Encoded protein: CASSSPVRNYGYTF.

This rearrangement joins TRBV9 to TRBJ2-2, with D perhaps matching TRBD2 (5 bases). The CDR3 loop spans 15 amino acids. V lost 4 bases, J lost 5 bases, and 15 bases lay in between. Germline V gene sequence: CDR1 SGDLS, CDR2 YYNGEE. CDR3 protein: CASSPRAEGTGELFF. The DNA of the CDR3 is TGTGCCAGCAGCCCACGGGCTGAGGGAACCGGGGAGCTGTTTTTT.

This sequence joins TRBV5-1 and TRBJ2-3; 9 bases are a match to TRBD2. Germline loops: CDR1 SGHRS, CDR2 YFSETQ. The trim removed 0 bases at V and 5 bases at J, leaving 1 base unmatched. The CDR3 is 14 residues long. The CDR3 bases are TGCGCCAGCAGCTTGGCACTAGCGGGAGATACGCAGTATTTT. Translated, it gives CASSLALAGDTQYF. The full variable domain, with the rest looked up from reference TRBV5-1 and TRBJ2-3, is KAGVTQTPRYLIKTRGQQVTLSCSPISGHRSVSWYQQTPGQGLQFLFEYFSETQRNKGNFPGRFSGRQFSNSRSEMNVSTLELGDSALYLCASSLALAGDTQYFGPGTRLTVL.